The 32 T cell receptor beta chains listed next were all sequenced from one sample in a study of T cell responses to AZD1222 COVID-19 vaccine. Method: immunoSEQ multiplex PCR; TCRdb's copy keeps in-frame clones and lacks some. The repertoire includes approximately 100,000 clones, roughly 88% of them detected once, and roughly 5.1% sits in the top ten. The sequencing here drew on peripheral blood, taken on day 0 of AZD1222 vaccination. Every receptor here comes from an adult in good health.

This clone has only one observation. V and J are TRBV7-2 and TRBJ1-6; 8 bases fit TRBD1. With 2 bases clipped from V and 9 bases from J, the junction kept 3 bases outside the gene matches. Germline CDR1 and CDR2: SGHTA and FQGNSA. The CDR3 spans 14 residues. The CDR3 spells CASSLIGQGSPLHF. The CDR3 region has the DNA TGTGCCAGCAGCTTAATAGGACAGGGTTCACCCCTCCACTTT.

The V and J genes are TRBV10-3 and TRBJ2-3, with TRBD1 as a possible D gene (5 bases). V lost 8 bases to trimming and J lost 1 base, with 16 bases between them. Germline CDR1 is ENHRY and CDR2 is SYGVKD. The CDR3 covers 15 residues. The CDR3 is CAISPLGRGTDTQYF. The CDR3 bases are TGTGCCATCTCTCCCTTGGGCAGGGGCACAGATACGCAGTATTTT.

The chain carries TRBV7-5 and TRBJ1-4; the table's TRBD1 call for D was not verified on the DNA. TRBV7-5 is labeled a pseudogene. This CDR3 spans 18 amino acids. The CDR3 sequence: CARSLEGAGGGVNEKLFF. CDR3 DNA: TGTGCCAGAAGCTTAGAGGGGGCAGGGGGCGGGGTGAATGAAAAACTGTTTTTT.

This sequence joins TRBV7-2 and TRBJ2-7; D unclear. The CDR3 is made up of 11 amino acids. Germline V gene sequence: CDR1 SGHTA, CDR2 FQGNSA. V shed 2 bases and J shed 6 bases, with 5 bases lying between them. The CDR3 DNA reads TGTGCCAGCAGCTTATTACGCGAGCAGTACTTC. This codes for CASSLLREQYF.

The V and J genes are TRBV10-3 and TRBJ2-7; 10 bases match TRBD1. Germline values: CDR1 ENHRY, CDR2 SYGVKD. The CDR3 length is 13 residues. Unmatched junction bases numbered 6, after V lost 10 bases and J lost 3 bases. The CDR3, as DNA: TGTGCCACGGCCGGGACAGGGGTCTACGAGCAGTACTTC. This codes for CATAGTGVYEQYF.

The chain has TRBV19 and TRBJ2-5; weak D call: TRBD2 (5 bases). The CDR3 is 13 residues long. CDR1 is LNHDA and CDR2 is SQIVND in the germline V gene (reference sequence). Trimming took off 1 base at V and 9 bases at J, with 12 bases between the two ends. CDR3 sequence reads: CASSIGGLGAQYF. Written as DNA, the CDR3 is TGTGCCAGTAGTATAGGAGGGCTCGGAGCCCAGTACTTC. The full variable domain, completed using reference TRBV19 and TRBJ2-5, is DGGITQSPKYLFRKEGQNVTLSCEQNLNHDAMYWYRQDPGQGLRLIYYSQIVNDFQKGDIAEGYSVSREKKESFPLTVTSAQKNPTAFYLCASSIGGLGAQYFGPGTRLLVL.

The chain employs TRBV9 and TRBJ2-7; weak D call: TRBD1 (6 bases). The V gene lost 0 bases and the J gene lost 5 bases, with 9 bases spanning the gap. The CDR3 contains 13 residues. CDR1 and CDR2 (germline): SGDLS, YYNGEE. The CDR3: CASSVGYRDEQYF. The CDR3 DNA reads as TGTGCCAGCAGCGTAGGATACAGGGACGAGCAGTACTTC.

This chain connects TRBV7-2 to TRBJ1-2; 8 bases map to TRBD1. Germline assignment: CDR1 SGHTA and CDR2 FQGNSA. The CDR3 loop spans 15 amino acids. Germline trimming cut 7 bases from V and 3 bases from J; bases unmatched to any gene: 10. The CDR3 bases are TGTGCCAGCATCCCGGTCCAGGGGGCTTACTATGGCTACACCTTC. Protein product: CASIPVQGAYYGYTF.

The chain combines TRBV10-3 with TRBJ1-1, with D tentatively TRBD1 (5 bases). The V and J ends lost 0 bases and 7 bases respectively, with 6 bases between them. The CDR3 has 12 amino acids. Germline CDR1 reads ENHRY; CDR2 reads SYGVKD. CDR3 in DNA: TGTGCCATCAGTGAGTCGGGGGGTGAAGCTTTCTTT. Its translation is CAISESGGEAFF.

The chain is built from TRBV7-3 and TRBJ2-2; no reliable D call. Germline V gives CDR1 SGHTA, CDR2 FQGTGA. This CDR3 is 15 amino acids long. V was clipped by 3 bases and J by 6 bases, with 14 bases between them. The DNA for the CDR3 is TGTGCCAGCAGCTTGAACATGGGTTCGTCCGGGGAGCTGTTTTTT. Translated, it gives CASSLNMGSSGELFF.

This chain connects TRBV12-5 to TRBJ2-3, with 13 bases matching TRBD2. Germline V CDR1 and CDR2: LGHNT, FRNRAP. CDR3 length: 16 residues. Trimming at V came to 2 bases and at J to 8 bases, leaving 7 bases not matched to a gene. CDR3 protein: CASGLTRTSGSITQYF. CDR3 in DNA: TGTGCTAGTGGTTTGACCAGGACTAGCGGGAGCATTACGCAGTATTTT.

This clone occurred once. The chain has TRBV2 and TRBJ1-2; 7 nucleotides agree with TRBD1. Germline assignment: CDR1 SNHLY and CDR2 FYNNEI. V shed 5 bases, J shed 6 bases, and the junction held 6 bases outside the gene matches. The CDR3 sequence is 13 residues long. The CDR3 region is CASSQEGAHGYTF. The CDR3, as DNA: TGTGCCAGCAGTCAAGAGGGGGCTCATGGCTACACCTTC.

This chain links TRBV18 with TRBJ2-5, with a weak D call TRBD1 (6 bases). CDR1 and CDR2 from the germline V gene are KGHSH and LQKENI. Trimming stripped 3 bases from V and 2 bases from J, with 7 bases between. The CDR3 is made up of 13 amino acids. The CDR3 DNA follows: TGTGCCAGCTCACCGGACAGTCAAGAGACCCAGTACTTC. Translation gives CASSPDSQETQYF.

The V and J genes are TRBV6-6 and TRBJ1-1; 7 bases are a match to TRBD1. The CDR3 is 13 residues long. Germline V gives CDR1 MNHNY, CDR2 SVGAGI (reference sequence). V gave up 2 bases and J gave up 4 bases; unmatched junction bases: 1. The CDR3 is CASSYTGATEAFF. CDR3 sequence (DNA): TGTGCCAGCAGTTACACAGGGGCCACTGAAGCTTTCTTT.

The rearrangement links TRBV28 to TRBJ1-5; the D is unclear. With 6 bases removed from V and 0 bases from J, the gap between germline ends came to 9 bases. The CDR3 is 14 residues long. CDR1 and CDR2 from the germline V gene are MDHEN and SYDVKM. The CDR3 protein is CASRSTDSNQPQHF. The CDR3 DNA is TGTGCCAGCAGGTCTACGGATAGCAATCAGCCCCAGCATTTT.

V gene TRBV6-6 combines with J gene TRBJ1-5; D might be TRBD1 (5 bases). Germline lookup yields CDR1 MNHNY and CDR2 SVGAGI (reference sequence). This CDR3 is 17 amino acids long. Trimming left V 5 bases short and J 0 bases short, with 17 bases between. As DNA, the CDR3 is TGTGCCAGCAGTCCCCGTACGGGGGTATATAGCAATCAGCCCCAGCATTTT. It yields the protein CASSPRTGVYSNQPQHF.

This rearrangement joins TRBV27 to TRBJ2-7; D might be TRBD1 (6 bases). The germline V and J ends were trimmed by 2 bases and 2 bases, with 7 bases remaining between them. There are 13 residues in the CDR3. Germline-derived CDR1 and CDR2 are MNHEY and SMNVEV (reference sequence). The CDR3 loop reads CASSLNRAYEQYF. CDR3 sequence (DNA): TGTGCCAGCAGTTTAAACAGGGCCTACGAGCAGTACTTC.

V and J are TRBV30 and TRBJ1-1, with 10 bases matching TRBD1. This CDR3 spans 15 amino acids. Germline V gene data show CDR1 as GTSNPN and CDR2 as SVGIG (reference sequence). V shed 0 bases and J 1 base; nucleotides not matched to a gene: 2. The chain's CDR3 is CAWSVTGGWNTEAFF. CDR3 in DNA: TGTGCCTGGAGTGTGACAGGGGGCTGGAACACTGAAGCTTTCTTT.

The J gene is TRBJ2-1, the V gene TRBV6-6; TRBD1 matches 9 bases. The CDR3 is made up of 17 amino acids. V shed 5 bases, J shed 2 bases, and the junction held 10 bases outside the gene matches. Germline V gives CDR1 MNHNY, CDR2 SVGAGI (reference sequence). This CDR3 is CASSRPFGTGPYNEQFF. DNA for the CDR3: TGTGCCAGCAGTCGCCCCTTCGGGACAGGGCCCTACAATGAGCAGTTCTTC.

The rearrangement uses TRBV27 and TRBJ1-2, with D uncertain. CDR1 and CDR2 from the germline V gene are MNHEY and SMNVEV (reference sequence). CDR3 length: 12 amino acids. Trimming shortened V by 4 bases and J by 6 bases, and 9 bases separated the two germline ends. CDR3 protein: CASSSRLDGYTF. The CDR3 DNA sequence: TGTGCCAGCAGTTCCCGCCTAGATGGCTACACCTTC.

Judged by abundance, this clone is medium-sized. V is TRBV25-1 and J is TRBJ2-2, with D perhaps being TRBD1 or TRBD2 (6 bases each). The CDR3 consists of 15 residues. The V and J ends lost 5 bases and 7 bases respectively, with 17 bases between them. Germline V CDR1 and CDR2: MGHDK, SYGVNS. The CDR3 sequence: CASSYRDSGVGELFF. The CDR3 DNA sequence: TGTGCCAGCAGTTACAGGGATAGCGGAGTCGGGGAGCTGTTTTTT.

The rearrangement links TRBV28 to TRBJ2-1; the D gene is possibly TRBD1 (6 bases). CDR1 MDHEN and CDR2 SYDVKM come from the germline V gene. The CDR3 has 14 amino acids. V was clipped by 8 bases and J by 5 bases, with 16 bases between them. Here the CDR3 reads CASPPRGTHNEQFF. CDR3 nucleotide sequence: TGTGCCAGCCCTCCAAGGGGGACCCACAATGAGCAGTTCTTC.

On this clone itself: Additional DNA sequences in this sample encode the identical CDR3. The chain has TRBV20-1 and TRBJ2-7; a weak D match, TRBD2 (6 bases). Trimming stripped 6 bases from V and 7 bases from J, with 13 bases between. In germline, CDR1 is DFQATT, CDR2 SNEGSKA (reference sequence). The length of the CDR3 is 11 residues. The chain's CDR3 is CSAWDLGEQYF. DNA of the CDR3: TGCAGTGCCTGGGACTTGGGTGAGCAGTACTTC.

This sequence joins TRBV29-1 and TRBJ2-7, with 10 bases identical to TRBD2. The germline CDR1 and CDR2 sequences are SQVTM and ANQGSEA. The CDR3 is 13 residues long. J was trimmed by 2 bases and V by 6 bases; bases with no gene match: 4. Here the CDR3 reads CSVTSGVAYEQYF. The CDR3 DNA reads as TGCAGCGTCACTAGCGGGGTCGCCTACGAGCAGTACTTC.

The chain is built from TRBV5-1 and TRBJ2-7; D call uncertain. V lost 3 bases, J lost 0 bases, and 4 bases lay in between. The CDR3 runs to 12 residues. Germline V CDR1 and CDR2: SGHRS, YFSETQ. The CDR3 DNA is TGCGCCAGCAGCTGGGCCTCCTACGAGCAGTACTTC. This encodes CASSWASYEQYF.

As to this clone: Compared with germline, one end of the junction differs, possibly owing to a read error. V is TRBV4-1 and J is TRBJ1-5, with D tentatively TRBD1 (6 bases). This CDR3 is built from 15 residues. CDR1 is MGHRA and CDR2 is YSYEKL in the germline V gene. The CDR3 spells CASSKEGDLYQPQHF. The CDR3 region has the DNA TGCGCCAGCAGCAAAGAGGGGGATCTATATCAGCCCCAGCATTTT.

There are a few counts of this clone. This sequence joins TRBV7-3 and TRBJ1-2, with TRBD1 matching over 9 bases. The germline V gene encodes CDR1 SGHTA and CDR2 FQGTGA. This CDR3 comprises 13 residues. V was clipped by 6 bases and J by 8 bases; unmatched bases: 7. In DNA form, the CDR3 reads TGTGCCAGCAGTTCAAGACAGGGGGAGGGCTACACCTTC. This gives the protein CASSSRQGEGYTF.

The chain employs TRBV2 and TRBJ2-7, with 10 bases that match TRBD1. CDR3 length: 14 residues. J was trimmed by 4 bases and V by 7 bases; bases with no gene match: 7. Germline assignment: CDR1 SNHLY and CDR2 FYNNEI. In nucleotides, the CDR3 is TGTGCCAGCAATGGACAGGGGGTAGAATACGAGCAGTACTTC. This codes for CASNGQGVEYEQYF.

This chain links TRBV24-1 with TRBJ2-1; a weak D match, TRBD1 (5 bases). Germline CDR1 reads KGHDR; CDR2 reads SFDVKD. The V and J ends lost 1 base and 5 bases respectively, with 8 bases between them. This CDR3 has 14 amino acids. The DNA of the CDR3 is TGTGCCACCAGTGATTTCGTGGGGCACAATGAGCAGTTCTTC. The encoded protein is CATSDFVGHNEQFF.

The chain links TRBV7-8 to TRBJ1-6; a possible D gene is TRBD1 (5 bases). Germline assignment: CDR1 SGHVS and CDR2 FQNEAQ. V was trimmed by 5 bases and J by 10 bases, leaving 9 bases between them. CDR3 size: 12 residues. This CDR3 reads CASSRDLSPLHF. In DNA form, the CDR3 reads TGTGCCAGCAGCCGGGACTTATCACCCCTCCACTTT.

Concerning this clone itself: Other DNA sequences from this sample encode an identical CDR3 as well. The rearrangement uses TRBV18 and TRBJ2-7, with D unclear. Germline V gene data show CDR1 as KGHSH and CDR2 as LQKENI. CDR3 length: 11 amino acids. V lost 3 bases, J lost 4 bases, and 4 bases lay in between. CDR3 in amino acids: CASSPGYEQYF. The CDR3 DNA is TGTGCCAGCTCACCTGGATACGAGCAGTACTTC.

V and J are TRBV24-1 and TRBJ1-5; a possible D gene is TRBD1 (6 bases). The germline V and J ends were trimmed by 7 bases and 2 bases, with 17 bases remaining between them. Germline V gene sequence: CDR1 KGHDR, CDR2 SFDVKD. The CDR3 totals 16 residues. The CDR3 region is CATSRSTGRGNQPQHF. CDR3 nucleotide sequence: TGTGCCACCAGCCGTAGCACAGGGAGGGGCAATCAGCCCCAGCATTTT.